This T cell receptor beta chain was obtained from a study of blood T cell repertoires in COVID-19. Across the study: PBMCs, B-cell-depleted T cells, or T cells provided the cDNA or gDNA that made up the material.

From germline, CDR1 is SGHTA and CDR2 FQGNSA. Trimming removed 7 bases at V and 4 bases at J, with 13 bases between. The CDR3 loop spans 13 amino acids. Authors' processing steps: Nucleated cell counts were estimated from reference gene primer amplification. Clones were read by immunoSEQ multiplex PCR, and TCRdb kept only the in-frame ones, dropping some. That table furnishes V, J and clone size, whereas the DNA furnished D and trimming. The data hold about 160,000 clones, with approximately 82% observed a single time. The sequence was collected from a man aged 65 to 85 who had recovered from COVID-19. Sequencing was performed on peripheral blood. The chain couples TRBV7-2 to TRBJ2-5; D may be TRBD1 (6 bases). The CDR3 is CASTQGLGETQYF. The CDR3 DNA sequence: TGTGCCAGCACCCAGGGGTTGGGAGAGACCCAGTACTTC.